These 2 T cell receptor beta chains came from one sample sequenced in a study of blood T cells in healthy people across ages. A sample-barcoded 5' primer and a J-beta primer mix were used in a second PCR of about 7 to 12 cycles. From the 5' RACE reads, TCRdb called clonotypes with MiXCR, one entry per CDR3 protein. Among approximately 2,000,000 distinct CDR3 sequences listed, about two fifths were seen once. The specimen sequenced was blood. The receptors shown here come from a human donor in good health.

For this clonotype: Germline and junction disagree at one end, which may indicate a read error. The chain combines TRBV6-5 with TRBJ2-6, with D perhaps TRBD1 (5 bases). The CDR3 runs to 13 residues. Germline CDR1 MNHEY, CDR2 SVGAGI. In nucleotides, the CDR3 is TGTGCCAGCAGCACTTCTGGGGCCAGCGTCCTGACTTTC. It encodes CASSTSGASVLTF.

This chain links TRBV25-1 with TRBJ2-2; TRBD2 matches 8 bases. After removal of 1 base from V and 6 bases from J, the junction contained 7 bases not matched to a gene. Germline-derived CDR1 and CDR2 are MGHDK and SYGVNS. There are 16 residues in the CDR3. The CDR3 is CASSEFNGGAPGELFF. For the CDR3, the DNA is TGTGCCAGCAGTGAATTTAACGGGGGGGCCCCCGGGGAGCTGTTTTTT.